This T cell receptor beta chain derives from a study of control samples from healthy donors and cancer patients. V lost 0 bases to trimming and J lost 0 bases; unmatched junction nucleotides: 4. The CDR3 sequence is 18 residues long. Germline values: CDR1 SGDLS, CDR2 YYNGEE. TCRdb keeps only in-frame clones here, not all; method: immunoSEQ multiplex PCR. The sample lists around 25,000 clones, roughly 93% occurring once. The V and J genes are TRBV9 and TRBJ2-4; 12 nucleotides line up with TRBD2. Sequenced input: PBMCs. The sequence came from a man aged 50 or older with lung cancer. CDR3 sequence reads: CASSVGLAGDLAKNIQYF. The CDR3 DNA is TGTGCCAGCAGCGTAGGACTAGCGGGGGACCTAGCCAAAAACATTCAGTACTTC.